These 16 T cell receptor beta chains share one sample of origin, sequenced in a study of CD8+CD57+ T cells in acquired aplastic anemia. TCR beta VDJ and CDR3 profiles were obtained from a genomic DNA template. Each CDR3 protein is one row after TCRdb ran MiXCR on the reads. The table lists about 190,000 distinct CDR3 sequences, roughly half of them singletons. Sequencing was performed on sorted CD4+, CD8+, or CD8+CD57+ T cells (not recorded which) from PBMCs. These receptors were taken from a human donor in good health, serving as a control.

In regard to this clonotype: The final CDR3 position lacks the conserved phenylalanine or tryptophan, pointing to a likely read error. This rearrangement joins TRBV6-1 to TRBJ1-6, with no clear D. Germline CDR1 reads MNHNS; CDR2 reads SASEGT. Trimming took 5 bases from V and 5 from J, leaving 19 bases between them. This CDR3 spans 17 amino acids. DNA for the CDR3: TGTGCCAGCAGTCAGTATTCCCATGGAGGGAATAATTCACCCCTCCACCTT. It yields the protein CASSQYSHGGNNSPLHL.

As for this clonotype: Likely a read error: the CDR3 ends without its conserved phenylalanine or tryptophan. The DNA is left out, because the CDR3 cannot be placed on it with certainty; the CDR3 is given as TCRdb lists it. CDR3 loop: CATSNTPGRGLFV. The chain uses TRBV15 and TRBJ1-1. The CDR3 spans 13 amino acids, including both terminal residues. Germline V gene lookup returns CDR1 LNHNV and CDR2 YYDKDF (reference sequence).

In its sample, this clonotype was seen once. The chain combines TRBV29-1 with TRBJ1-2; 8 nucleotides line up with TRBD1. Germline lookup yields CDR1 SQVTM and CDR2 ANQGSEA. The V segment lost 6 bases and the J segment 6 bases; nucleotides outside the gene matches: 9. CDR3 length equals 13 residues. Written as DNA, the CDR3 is TGCAGCGTCGCCCGGGACAGGCCTGATGGCTACACCTTC. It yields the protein CSVARDRPDGYTF.

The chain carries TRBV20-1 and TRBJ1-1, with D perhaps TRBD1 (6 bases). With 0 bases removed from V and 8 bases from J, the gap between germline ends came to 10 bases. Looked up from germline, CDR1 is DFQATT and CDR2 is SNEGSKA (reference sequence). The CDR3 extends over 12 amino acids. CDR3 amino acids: CSARDLTGEAFF. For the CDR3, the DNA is TGCAGTGCTAGAGACCTGACAGGAGAAGCTTTCTTT.

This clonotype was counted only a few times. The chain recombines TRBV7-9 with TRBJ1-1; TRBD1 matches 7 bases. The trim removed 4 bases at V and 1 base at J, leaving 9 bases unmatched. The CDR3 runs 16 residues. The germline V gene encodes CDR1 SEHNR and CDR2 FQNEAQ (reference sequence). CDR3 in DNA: TGTGCCAGCAGCTCGCCGGGACAGTCTCCGAACACTGAAGCTTTCTTT. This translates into CASSSPGQSPNTEAFF.

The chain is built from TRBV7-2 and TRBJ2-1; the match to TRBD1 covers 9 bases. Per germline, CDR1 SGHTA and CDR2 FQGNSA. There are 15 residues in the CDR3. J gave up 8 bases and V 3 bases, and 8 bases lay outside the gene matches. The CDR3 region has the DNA TGTGCCAGCAGCTTTACCGGGACAGGGTACGATGAGCAGTTCTTC. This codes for CASSFTGTGYDEQFF.

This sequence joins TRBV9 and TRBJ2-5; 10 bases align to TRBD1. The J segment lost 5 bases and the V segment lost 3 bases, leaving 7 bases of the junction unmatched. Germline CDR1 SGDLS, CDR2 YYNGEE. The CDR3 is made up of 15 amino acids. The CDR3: CASSARQGAGETQYF. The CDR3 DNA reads TGTGCCAGCAGCGCACGACAGGGGGCGGGGGAGACCCAGTACTTC.

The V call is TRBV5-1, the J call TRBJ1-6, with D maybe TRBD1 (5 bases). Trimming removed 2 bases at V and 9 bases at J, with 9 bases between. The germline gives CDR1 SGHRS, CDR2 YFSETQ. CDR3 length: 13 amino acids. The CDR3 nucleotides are TGCGCCAGCAGCTTAGCGGGGCCTTCACCCCTCCACTTT. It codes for CASSLAGPSPLHF.

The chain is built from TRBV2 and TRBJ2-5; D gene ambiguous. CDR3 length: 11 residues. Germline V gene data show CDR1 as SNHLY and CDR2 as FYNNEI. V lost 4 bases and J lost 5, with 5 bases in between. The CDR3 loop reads CASSVTETQYF. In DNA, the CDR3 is TGTGCCAGCAGTGTCACGGAGACCCAGTACTTC. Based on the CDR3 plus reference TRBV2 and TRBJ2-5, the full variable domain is EPEVTQTPSHQVTQMGQEVILRCVPISNHLYFYWYRQILGQKVEFLVSFYNNEISEKSEIFDDQFSVERPDGSNFTLKIRSTKLEDSAMYFCASSVTETQYFGPGTRLLVL.

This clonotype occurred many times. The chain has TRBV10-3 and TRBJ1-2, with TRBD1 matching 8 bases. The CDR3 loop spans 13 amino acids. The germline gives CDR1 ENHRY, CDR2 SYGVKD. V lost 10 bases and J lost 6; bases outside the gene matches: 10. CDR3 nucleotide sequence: TGTGCCACCGACAGGGGCCAGGAGGATGGCTACACCTTC. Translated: CATDRGQEDGYTF.

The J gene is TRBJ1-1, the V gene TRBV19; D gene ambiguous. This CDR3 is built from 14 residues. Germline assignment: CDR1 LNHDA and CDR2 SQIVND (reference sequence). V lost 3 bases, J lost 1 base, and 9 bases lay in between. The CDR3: CASSIMIGNTEAFF. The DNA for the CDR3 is TGTGCCAGTAGTATCATGATAGGGAACACTGAAGCTTTCTTT.

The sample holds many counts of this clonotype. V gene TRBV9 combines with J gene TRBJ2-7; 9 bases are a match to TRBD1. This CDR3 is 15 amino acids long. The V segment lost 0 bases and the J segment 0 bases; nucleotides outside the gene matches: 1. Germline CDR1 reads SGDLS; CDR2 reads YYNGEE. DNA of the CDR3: TGTGCCAGCAGCGTAGGGACAGGGGTCTCCTACGAGCAGTACTTC. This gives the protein CASSVGTGVSYEQYF.

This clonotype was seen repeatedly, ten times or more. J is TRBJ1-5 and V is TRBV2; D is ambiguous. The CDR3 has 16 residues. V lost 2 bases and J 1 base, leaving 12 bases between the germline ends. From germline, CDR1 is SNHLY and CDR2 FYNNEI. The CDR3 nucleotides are TGTGCCAGCAGTGAAATAGGACTAGGGAGCAATCAGCCCCAGCATTTT. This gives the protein CASSEIGLGSNQPQHF. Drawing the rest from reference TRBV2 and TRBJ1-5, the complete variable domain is EPEVTQTPSHQVTQMGQEVILRCVPISNHLYFYWYRQILGQKVEFLVSFYNNEISEKSEIFDDQFSVERPDGSNFTLKIRSTKLEDSAMYFCASSEIGLGSNQPQHFGDGTRLSIL.

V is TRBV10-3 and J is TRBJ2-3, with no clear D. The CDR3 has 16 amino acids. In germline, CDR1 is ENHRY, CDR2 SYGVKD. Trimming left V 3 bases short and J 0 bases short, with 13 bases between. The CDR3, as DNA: TGTGCCATCAGTGATCCCAAGGGCACGAGCACAGATACGCAGTATTTT. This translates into CAISDPKGTSTDTQYF.

CDR3 DNA sequence: TGTGCCAGCAGACTGGACAGAGGTCTGGACGAGCAGTACTTC. This gives the protein CASRLDRGLDEQYF. J is TRBJ2-7 and V is TRBV2; D may be TRBD1 (6 bases). This CDR3 comprises 14 residues. Per the germline V gene, CDR1 is SNHLY and CDR2 is FYNNEI. The V gene lost 6 bases and the J gene lost 5 bases, with 17 bases spanning the gap.

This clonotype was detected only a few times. The CDR3 sequence: CASSADRNYGYTF. DNA of the CDR3: TGTGCCAGCTCAGCGGACAGGAACTATGGCTACACCTTC. J is TRBJ1-2 and V is TRBV18, with TRBD1 matching 7 bases. Trimming took 5 bases from V and 2 from J; bases not matched to a gene: 2. Germline V lookup: CDR1 KGHSH, CDR2 LQKENI. This CDR3 is 13 amino acids long. The variable domain in full, with the rest retrieved from reference TRBV18 and TRBJ1-2, is NAGVMQNPRHLVRRRGQEARLRCSPMKGHSHVYWYRQLPEEGLKFMVYLQKENIIDESGMPKERFSAEFPKEGPSILRIQQVVRGDSAAYFCASSADRNYGYTFGSGTRLTVV.